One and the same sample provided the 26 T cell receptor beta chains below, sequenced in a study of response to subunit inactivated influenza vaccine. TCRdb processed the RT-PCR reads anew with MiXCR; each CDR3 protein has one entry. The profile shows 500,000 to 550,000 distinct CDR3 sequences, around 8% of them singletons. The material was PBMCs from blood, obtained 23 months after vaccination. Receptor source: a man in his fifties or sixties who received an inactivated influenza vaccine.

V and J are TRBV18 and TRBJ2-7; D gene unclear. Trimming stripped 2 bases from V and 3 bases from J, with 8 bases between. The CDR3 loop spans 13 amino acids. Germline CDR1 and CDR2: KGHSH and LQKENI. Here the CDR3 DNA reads TGTGCCAGCTCACCAGGCATCGACTACGAGCAGTACTTC. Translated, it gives CASSPGIDYEQYF.

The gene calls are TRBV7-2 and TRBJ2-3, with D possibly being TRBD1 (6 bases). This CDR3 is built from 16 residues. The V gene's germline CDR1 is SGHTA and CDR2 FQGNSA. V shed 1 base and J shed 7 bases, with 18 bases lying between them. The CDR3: CASSLVAQGPRYTQYF. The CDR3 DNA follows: TGTGCCAGCAGCTTAGTCGCACAGGGTCCTAGGTATACGCAGTATTTT. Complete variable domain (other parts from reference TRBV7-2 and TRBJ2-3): GAGVSQSPSNKVTEKGKDVELRCDPISGHTALYWYRQSLGQGLEFLIYFQGNSAPDKSGLPSDRFSAERTGGSVSTLTIQRTQQEDSAVYLCASSLVAQGPRYTQYFGPGTRLTVL.

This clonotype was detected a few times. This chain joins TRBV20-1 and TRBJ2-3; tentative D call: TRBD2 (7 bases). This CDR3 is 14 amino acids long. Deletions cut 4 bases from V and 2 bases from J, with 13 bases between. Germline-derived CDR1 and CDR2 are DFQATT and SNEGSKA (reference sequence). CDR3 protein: CSAKPGGTTDTQYF. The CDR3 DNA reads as TGCAGTGCTAAGCCGGGGGGCACCACAGATACGCAGTATTTT.

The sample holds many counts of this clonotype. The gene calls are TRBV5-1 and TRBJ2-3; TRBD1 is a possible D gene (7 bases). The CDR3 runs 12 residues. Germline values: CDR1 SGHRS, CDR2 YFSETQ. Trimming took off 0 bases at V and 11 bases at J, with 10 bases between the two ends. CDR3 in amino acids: CASSLGGDRQYF. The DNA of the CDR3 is TGCGCCAGCAGCTTGGGGGGGGACAGGCAGTATTTT. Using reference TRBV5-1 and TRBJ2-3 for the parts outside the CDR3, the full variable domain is KAGVTQTPRYLIKTRGQQVTLSCSPISGHRSVSWYQQTPGQGLQFLFEYFSETQRNKGNFPGRFSGRQFSNSRSEMNVSTLELGDSALYLCASSLGGDRQYFGPGTRLTVL.

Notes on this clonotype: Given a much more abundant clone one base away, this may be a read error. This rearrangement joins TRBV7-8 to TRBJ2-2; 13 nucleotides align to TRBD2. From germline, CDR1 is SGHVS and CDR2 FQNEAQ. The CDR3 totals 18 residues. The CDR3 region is CASSFGLAGDPNTGELYF. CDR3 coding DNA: TGTGCCAGCAGCTTTGGACTAGCGGGGGACCCGAACACCGGGGAGCTGTATTTT.

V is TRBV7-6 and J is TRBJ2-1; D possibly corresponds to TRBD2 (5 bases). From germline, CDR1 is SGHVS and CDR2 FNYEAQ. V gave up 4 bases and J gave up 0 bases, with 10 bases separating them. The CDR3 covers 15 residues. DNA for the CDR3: TGTGCCAGCAGCTACCGGGATAGCTCCTACAATGAGCAGTTCTTC. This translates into CASSYRDSSYNEQFF.

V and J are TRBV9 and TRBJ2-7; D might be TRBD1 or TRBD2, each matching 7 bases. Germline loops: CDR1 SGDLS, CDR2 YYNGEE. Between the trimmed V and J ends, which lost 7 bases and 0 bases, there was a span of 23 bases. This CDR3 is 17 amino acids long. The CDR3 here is CASLLDGGDSTSYEQYF. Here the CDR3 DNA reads TGTGCCAGCCTCCTGGATGGGGGGGACAGTACCTCCTACGAGCAGTACTTC.

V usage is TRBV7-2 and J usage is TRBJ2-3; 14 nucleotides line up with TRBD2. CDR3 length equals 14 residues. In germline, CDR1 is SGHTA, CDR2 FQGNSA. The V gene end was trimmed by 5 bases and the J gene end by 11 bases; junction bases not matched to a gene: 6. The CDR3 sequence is CASSIGLAGGGQYF. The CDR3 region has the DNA TGTGCCAGCAGCATCGGACTAGCGGGGGGTGGGCAGTATTTT. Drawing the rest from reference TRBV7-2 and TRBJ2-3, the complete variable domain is GAGVSQSPSNKVTEKGKDVELRCDPISGHTALYWYRQSLGQGLEFLIYFQGNSAPDKSGLPSDRFSAERTGGSVSTLTIQRTQQEDSAVYLCASSIGLAGGGQYFGPGTRLTVL.

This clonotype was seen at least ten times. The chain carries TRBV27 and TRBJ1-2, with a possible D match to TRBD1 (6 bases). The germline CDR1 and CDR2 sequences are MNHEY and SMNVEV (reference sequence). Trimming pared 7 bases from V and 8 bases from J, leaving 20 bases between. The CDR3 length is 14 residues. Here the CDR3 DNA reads TGTGCCAGCACCGGCAGGGGAAGGATGAGCGGCTACACCTTC. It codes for CASTGRGRMSGYTF.

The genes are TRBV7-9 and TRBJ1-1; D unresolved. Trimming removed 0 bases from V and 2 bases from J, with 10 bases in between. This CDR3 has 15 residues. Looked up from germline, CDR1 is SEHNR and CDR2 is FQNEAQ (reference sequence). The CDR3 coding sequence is TGTGCCAGCAGCTTAGCCGGCAGCGGAAACACTGAAGCTTTCTTT. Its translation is CASSLAGSGNTEAFF.

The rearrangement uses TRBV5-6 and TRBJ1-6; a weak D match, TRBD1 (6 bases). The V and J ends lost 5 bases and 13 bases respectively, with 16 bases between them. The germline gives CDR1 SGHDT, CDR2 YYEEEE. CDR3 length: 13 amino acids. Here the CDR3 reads CASRQGGEGPLHF. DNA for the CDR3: TGTGCCAGCAGGCAAGGGGGGGAGGGGCCCCTCCACTTT.

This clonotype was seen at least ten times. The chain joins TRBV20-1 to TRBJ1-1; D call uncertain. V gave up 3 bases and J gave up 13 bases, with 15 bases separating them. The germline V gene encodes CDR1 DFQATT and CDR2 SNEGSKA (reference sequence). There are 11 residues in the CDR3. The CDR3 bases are TGCAGTGCTAGTTGGGGAATTTTTTATTTCTTT. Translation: CSASWGIFYFF.

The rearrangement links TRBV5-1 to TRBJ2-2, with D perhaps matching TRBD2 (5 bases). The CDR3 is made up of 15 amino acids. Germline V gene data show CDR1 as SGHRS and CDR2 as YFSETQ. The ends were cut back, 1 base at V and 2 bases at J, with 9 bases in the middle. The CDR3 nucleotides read TGCGCCAGCAGCTTGTCACCGGGAAACACCGGGGAGCTGTTTTTT. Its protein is CASSLSPGNTGELFF.

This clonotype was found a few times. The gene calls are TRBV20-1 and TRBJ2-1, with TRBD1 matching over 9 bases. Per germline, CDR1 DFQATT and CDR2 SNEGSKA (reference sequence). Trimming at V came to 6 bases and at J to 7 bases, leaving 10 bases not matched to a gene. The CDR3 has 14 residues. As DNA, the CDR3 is TGCAGTGCCCTAACAGGGGGCCCTCGGAATGAGCAGTTCTTC. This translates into CSALTGGPRNEQFF.

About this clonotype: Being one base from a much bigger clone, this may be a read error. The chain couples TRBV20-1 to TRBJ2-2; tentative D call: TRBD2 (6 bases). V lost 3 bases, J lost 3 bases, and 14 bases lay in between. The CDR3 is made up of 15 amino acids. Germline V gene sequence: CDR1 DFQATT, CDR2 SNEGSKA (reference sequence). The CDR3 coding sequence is TGCAGTGCTAGGAAGGGAGGCTCGTACACCGGGGAGCTGTTTTTT. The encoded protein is CSARKGGSYTGELFF.

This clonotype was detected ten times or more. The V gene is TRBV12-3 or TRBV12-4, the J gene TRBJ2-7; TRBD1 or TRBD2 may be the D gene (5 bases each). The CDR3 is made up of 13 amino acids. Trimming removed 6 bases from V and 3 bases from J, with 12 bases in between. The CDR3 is CASRPGRHYEQYF. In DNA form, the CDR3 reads TGTGCCAGCAGGCCGGGACGGCACTACGAGCAGTACTTC.

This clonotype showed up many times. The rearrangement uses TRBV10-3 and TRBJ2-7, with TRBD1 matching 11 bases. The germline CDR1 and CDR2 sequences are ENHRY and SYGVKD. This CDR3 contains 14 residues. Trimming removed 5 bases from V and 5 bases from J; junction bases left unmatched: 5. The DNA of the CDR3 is TGTGCCATCAGTATCCGGGACAGGGGGGACGAGCAGTACTTC. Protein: CAISIRDRGDEQYF.

This chain's CDR3 is CSASAGGLVGTEAFF. CDR3 in DNA: TGCAGTGCTAGCGCGGGTGGGCTCGTGGGCACTGAAGCTTTCTTT. The rearrangement uses TRBV20-1 and TRBJ1-1; no clear D. The CDR3 loop spans 15 amino acids. Deletions cut 3 bases from V and 4 bases from J, with 18 bases between. The V gene's germline CDR1 is DFQATT and CDR2 SNEGSKA (reference sequence).

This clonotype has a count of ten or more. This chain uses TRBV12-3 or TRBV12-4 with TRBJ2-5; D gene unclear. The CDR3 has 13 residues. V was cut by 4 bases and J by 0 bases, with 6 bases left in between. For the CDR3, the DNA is TGTGCCAGCAGTTCGGGTTACCAAGAGACCCAGTACTTC. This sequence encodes CASSSGYQETQYF.

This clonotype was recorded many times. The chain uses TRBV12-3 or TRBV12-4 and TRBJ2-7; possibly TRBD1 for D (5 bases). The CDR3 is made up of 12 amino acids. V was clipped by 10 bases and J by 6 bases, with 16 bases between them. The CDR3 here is CAISQGAREQYF. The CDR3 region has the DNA TGTGCCATTTCCCAGGGTGCTCGCGAGCAGTACTTC.

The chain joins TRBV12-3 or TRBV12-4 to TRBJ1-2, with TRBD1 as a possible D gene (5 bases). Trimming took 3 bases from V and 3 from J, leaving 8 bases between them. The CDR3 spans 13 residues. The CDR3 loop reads CASSFRGYYGYTF. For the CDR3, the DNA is TGTGCCAGCAGTTTTCGGGGGTACTATGGCTACACCTTC.

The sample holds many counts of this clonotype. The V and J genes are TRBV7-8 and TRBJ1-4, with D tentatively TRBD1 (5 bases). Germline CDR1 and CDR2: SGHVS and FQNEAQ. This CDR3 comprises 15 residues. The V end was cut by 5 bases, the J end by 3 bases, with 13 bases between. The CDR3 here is CASSLAGRPNEKLFF. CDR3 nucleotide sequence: TGTGCCAGCAGCCTGGCGGGACGTCCTAATGAAAAACTGTTTTTT.

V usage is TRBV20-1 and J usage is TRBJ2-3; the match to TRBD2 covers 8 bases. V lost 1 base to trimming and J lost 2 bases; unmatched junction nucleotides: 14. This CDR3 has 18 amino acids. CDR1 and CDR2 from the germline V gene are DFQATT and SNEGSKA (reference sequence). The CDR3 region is CSARVLGSGGGTTDTQYF. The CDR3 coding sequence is TGCAGTGCTAGAGTTTTAGGATCTGGCGGGGGGACCACAGATACGCAGTATTTT.

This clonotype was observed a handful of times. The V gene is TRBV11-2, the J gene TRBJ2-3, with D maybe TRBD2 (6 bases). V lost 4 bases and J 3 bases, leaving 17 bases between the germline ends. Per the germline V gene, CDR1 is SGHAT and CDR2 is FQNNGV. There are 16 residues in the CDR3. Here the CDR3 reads CASSSYARERTDTQYF. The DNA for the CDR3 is TGTGCCAGCAGCTCCTACGCCCGGGAGAGGACAGATACGCAGTATTTT.

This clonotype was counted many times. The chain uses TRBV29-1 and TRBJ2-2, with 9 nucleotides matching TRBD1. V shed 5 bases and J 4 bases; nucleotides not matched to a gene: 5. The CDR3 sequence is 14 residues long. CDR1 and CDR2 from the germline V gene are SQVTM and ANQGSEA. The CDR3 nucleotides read TGCAGCGTTCCTGGGACAGGGTTCACCGGGGAGCTGTTTTTT. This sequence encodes CSVPGTGFTGELFF.

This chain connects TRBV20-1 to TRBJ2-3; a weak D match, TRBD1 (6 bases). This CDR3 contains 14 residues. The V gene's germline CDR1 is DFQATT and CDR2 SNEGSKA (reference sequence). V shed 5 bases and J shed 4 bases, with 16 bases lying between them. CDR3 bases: TGCAGTGCTCCTTCGCAGGGGATCCCAGATACGCAGTATTTT. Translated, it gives CSAPSQGIPDTQYF.